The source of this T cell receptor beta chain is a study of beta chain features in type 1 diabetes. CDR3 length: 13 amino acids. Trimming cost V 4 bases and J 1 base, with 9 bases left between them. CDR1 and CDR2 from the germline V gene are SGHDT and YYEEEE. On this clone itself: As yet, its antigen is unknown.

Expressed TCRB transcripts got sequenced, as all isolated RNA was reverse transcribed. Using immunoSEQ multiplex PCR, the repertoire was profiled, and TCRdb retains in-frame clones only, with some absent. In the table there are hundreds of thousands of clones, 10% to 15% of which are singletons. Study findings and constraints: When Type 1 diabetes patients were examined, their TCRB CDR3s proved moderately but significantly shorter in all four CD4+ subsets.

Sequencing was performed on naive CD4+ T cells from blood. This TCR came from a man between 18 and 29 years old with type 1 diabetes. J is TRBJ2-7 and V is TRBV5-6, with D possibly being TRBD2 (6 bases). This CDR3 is CASSGDLSYEQYF. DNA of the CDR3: TGTGCCAGCAGCGGGGACTTATCCTACGAGCAGTACTTC.